This is a list of T cell receptor beta chains from one sample in a study of T cells in Graves' hyperthyroidism and ophthalmopathy. TCRdb re-analysed the multiplex PCR reads in MiXCR, keeping a single row per CDR3 protein. In the table there are about 250,000 distinct CDR3 sequences, over 20% of which are singletons. The specimen was blood. The source of these receptors is a man aged 30 to 45 with Graves' ophthalmopathy. Both conserved end residues are part of each CDR3. A D gene is named only where the DNA matches it firmly. Not every row has a clone size; where given, it reads once, few, many or a size class.

CDR3 protein: CPQGDRVFYGYTF; CDR3 DNA: TGCCCCCAAGGGGACAGGGTGTTCTATGGCTACACCTTC; clone size: -; V gene: TRBV29-1; J gene: TRBJ1-2; D gene: TRBD1
CDR3 protein: CASSPPSGKNSPLHF; CDR3 DNA: TGTGCCAGCTCACCACCGTCAGGGAAAAACTCACCCCTCCACTTT; clone size: -; V gene: TRBV18; J gene: TRBJ1-6; D gene: -
CDR3 protein: CASSLVGFEQFF; CDR3 DNA: TGTGCCAGCAGTCTGGTGGGGTTCGAGCAGTTCTTC; clone size: -; V gene: TRBV5-5; J gene: TRBJ2-1; D gene: -
CDR3 protein: CSARVAGGGEQYF; CDR3 DNA: TGCAGTGCTAGAGTAGCGGGGGGGGGCGAGCAGTACTTC; clone size: many; V gene: TRBV20-1; J gene: TRBJ2-7; D gene: TRBD2
CDR3 protein: CASSIQGQGFNEQYF; CDR3 DNA: TGTGCCAGCAGCATTCAGGGACAGGGATTTAACGAGCAGTACTTC; clone size: few; V gene: TRBV7-8; J gene: TRBJ2-7; D gene: TRBD1
CDR3 protein: CASSLSAGGAYEQYF; CDR3 DNA: TGTGCCAGCAGCTTAAGCGCGGGAGGTGCCTACGAGCAGTACTTC; clone size: -; V gene: TRBV7-6; J gene: TRBJ2-7; D gene: TRBD2
CDR3 protein: CASSLTGTSGYNEQFF; CDR3 DNA: TGTGCCAGCAGCCTAACCGGGACTAGCGGGTACAATGAGCAGTTCTTC; clone size: few; V gene: TRBV4-2; J gene: TRBJ2-1; D gene: TRBD2
CDR3 protein: CASSSSGRALNEQYF; CDR3 DNA: TGTGCCAGCAGTTCTAGCGGGAGGGCCTTGAACGAGCAGTACTTC; clone size: many; V gene: TRBV28; J gene: TRBJ2-7; D gene: TRBD2
CDR3 protein: CAWGTVSNQPQHF; CDR3 DNA: TGTGCCTGGGGGACAGTCAGCAATCAGCCCCAGCATTTT; clone size: many; V gene: TRBV30; J gene: TRBJ1-5; D gene: TRBD1
CDR3 protein: CASNLRSGQGTYGYTF; CDR3 DNA: TGTGCCAGCAACCTACGGTCGGGACAGGGAACTTATGGCTACACCTTC; clone size: many; V gene: TRBV6-1; J gene: TRBJ1-2; D gene: TRBD1
CDR3 protein: CASMEGNYNEQFF; CDR3 DNA: TGTGCCAGCATGGAAGGGAACTACAATGAGCAGTTCTTC; clone size: -; V gene: TRBV5-6; J gene: TRBJ2-1; D gene: -
CDR3 protein: CASSFSRGELFF; CDR3 DNA: TGTGCCAGCAGCTTTAGCCGCGGGGAGCTGTTTTTT; clone size: few; V gene: TRBV12-3/TRBV12-4; J gene: TRBJ2-2; D gene: -
CDR3 protein: CASSQAKAYGYTF; CDR3 DNA: TGTGCCAGCAGCCAAGCGAAGGCGTATGGCTACACCTTC; clone size: many; V gene: TRBV3-1; J gene: TRBJ1-2; D gene: -
CDR3 protein: CASRGGVGGKNIQYF; CDR3 DNA: TGTGCCAGCAGAGGGGGGGTTGGGGGCAAAAACATTCAGTACTTC; clone size: -; V gene: TRBV6-1; J gene: TRBJ2-4; D gene: -
CDR3 protein: CASSPTGGSDTEAFF; CDR3 DNA: TGTGCCAGCTCACCGACAGGGGGCTCGGACACTGAAGCTTTCTTT; clone size: many; V gene: TRBV18; J gene: TRBJ1-1; D gene: TRBD1
CDR3 protein: CASSEVGSGESYEQYF; CDR3 DNA: TGTGCCAGCAGTGAGGTGGGTTCGGGGGAATCCTACGAGCAGTACTTC; clone size: -; V gene: TRBV6-2/TRBV6-3; J gene: TRBJ2-7; D gene: -
CDR3 protein: CASSLGLAGVNTGELFF; CDR3 DNA: TGTGCCAGCAGTCTGGGACTAGCGGGAGTTAACACCGGGGAGCTGTTTTTT; clone size: few; V gene: TRBV12-3/TRBV12-4; J gene: TRBJ2-2; D gene: TRBD2
CDR3 protein: CSARVARTAQETQYF; CDR3 DNA: TGCAGTGCTAGAGTTGCCAGGACCGCCCAAGAGACCCAGTACTTC; clone size: -; V gene: TRBV20-1; J gene: TRBJ2-5; D gene: -
CDR3 protein: CASRRSQTQYF; CDR3 DNA: TGTGCCAGCCGGAGGAGTCAGACCCAGTACTTC; clone size: once; V gene: TRBV28; J gene: TRBJ2-5; D gene: -
CDR3 protein: CSVAHGPDTQYF; CDR3 DNA: TGCAGCGTTGCGCACGGCCCAGATACGCAGTATTTT; clone size: few; V gene: TRBV29-1; J gene: TRBJ2-3; D gene: -
CDR3 protein: CSVWGGLAVKNPYNEQFF; CDR3 DNA: TGCAGCGTTTGGGGTGGACTAGCGGTTAAAAACCCCTACAATGAGCAGTTCTTC; clone size: -; V gene: TRBV29-1; J gene: TRBJ2-1; D gene: TRBD2
CDR3 protein: CASTLAGEPGELFF; CDR3 DNA: TGTGCCAGCACCCTAGCGGGAGAACCCGGGGAGCTGTTTTTT; clone size: -; V gene: TRBV12-3/TRBV12-4; J gene: TRBJ2-2; D gene: TRBD2
CDR3 protein: CSADLAGTYEQYF; CDR3 DNA: TGCAGTGCTGATCTAGCGGGAACCTACGAGCAGTACTTC; clone size: many; V gene: TRBV20-1; J gene: TRBJ2-7; D gene: TRBD2
CDR3 protein: CASRPTRGAGELFF; CDR3 DNA: TGTGCCAGCAGACCCACCAGGGGGGCCGGGGAGCTGTTTTTT; clone size: many; V gene: TRBV12-3/TRBV12-4; J gene: TRBJ2-2; D gene: -